This T cell receptor (beta chain) is from a study of blood T cell repertoires in COVID-19. In the study overall: Some COVID-19 samples were acute and others convalescent; all came from the United States, Italy and Spain. Sources were T cells, B-cell-depleted T cells, or PBMCs; the material itself was cDNA or gDNA.

This CDR3 comprises 19 residues. V dropped 0 bases and J dropped 0; count of bases not matched to a gene: 12. Germline CDR1 reads SGHDT; CDR2 reads YYEEEE. As handled by the study authors: Estimation of nucleated cell counts was performed using reference gene primer amplification. Generated by immunoSEQ multiplex PCR, the TCRdb table keeps only in-frame clones and is missing some. V, J and clone size derive from that table, while D and trimming were established from the DNA sequence. The table includes some 110,000 clones, around nine tenths detected once. This clone was picked up one time. The V gene is TRBV5-6, the J gene TRBJ2-7; TRBD1 matches at 10 bases. The sequencing sample was made of peripheral blood. The TCR sequence derives from a man aged 35 to 55 with acute or convalescent COVID-19. CDR3 nucleotide sequence: TGTGCCAGCAGCTTGGTCTCGGGACAGGGGTCCTTGAGCTCCTACGAGCAGTACTTC. Its translation is CASSLVSGQGSLSSYEQYF.